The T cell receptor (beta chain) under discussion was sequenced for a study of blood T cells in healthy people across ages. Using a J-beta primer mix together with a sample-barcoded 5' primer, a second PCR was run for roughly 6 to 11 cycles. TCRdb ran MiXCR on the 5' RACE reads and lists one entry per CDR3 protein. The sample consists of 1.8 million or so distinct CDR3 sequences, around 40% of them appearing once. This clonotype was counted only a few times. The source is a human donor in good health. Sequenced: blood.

The CDR3 protein is CASSHQRTSGANSGANVLTF. CDR3 in DNA: TGTGCCAGCAGCCACCAAAGAACTAGCGGGGCGAACTCTGGGGCCAACGTCCTGACTTTC. The chain combines TRBV7-3 with TRBJ2-6; 10 bases are a match to TRBD2. J was trimmed by 0 bases and V by 5 bases; bases with no gene match: 13. The germline V gene encodes CDR1 SGHTA and CDR2 FQGTGA. This CDR3 is built from 20 residues.